This T cell receptor beta chain emerged from a study of T cell responses to AZD1222 COVID-19 vaccine. Study-level findings and limits: It was only after the peak T cell response that any repertoires were sampled. Nearly half of unique spike-specific TCRs reportedly avoided B.1.351 and B.1.1.7 mutated regions. Baseline seropositivity occurred in only a handful of AZD1222 recipients. Elevations in Spike-specific TCR breadth and depth followed administration of two AZD1222 doses.

About this clone itself: Its antigen is not known.

Sequencing was performed with immunoSEQ multiplex PCR; in TCRdb, only in-frame clones are kept and a portion is missing. Among about 180,000 clones listed, around 89% were seen once. This TCR was sampled from an adult who received the MenACWY meningococcal vaccine as a control. Material: peripheral blood, obtained 28 days after the second dose of the MenACWY control vaccine.

The CDR3 DNA follows: TGTGCCAGCAGTGAAGAAGCAGGGGCATCCTACGAGCAGTACTTC. Protein sequence: CASSEEAGASYEQYF. The rearrangement joins TRBV6-1 to TRBJ2-7, with D possibly matching TRBD1 (6 bases). The ends were cut back, 1 base at V and 1 base at J, with 11 bases in the middle. The CDR3 loop spans 15 amino acids. Per germline, CDR1 MNHNS and CDR2 SASEGT.